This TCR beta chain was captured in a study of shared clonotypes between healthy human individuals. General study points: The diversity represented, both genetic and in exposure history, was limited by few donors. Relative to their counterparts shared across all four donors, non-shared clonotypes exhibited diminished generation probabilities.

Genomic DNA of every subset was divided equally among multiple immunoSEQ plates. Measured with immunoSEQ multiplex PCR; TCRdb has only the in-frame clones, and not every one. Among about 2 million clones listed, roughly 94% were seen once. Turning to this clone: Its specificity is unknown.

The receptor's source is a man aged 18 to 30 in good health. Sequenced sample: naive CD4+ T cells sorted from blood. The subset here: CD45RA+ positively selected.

The CDR3 bases are TGTGCCATCAGTGAGTGGGGACAGGGCGGGGATGGCTACACCTTC. Its protein product is CAISEWGQGGDGYTF. The chain couples TRBV10-3 to TRBJ1-2; 9 bases agree with TRBD1. Germline V gene data show CDR1 as ENHRY and CDR2 as SYGVKD. Germline trimming cut 1 base from V and 6 bases from J; bases unmatched to any gene: 6. This CDR3 comprises 15 residues.